The entry that follows covers one T cell receptor (beta chain) sequence. Under the authors' procedure: The authors estimated nucleated cell counts from reference gene primer amplification. The data were produced by immunoSEQ multiplex PCR, yet TCRdb's version contains in-frame clones alone and is incomplete. The V and J calls and the clone size are those of that table, but D and trimming were determined from the DNA. The table has about 36,000 clones, over 80% seen once. These data belong to a study of blood T cell repertoires in COVID-19. At the level of the study: COVID-19 samples from acute and convalescent phases originated in the United States, Italy and Spain. Sample material is recorded as cDNA or gDNA derived from T cells, B-cell-depleted T cells, or PBMCs.

The CDR3 covers 13 residues. Germline assignment: CDR1 MNHNY and CDR2 SVGAGI (reference sequence). V shed 6 bases and J shed 6 bases, with 12 bases lying between them. Source material: peripheral blood. The receptor was derived from a human donor in a cohort sampled during active COVID-19. The chain has TRBV6-6 and TRBJ1-5; no reliable D call. The CDR3 DNA reads TGTGCCAGCAGCGCCCCCGGGGTTCAGCCCCAGCATTTT. It translates to CASSAPGVQPQHF.